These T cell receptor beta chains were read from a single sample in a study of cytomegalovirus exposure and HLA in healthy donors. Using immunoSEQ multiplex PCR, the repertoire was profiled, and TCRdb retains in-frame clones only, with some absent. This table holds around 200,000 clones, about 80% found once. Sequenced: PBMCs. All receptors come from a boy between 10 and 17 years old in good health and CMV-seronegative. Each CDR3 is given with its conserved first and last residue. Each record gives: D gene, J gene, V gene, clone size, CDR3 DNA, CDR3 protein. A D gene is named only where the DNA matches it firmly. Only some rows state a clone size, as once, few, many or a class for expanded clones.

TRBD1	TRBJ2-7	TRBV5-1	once	TGCGCCAGCAGCTTGGCGGGACAGGTGAGCTCCTACGAGCAGTACTTC	CASSLAGQVSSYEQYF
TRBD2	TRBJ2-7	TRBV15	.	TGTGCCACCAGCAGAGGACTAGCTGGCAGCTCCTACGAGCAGTACTTC	CATSRGLAGSSYEQYF
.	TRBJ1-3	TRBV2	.	TGTGCCAGTACTGGACGAGGGTCTGGAAACACCATATATTTT	CASTGRGSGNTIYF
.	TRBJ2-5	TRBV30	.	TGTGCCTGGAAGTCGTTTGGCAGGGGATCAGAGACCCAGTACTTC	CAWKSFGRGSETQYF
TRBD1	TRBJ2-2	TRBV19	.	TGTGCCAGTAGTGCCGGACAGGGGGCGGGCACCGGGGAGCTGTTTTTT	CASSAGQGAGTGELFF
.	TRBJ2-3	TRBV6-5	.	TGTGCCAGCACGGGACTCTCCGACACAGATACGCAGTATTTT	CASTGLSDTDTQYF
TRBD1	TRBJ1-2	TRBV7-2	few	TGTGCCAGCAGCTTATGGGACAGTTCTAGTTCCGATGGCTACACCTTC	CASSLWDSSSSDGYTF
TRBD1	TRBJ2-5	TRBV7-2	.	TGTGCCAGCAGCTCAGGGGACAGTAGAGAGACCCAGTACTTC	CASSSGDSRETQYF
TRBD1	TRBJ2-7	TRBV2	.	TGTGCCAGCAGTCCGCAGGGACAGGGAGAGCACGAGCAGTACTTC	CASSPQGQGEHEQYF
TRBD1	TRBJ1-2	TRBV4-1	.	TGCGCCAGCAGCCATATACTGAGGGCCGGGACAGGGGACTATGGCTACACCTTC	CASSHILRAGTGDYGYTF
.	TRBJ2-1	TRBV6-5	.	TGTGCCAGCAGTTTCAGGGACAAGTACAATGAGCAGTTCTTC	CASSFRDKYNEQFF
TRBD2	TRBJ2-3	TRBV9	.	TGTGCCAGCAGCGTAGGAGCGGGGGGCCTCCTCGGCGATACGCAGTATTTT	CASSVGAGGLLGDTQYF
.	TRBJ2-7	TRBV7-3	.	TGTGCCAGCAGTCCGAATAGGGGAAGCAACGAGCAGTACTTC	CASSPNRGSNEQYF
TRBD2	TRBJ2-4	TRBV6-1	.	TGTGCCAGCAGTGAAGTTAGGGGCGGGAGTTATCTGTGGAACATTCAGTACTTC	CASSEVRGGSYLWNIQYF
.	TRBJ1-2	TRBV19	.	TGTGCCGGCCGACCCGGGGGAGGCTATGGCTACACCTTC	CAGRPGGGYGYTF
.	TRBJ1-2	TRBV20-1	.	TGCAGTGCTAGGGCCAGGGGCTACACCTTC	CSARARGYTF
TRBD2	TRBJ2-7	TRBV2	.	TGTGCCAGCAGTGAGCTAGCGGGAATCTACGAGCAGTACTTC	CASSELAGIYEQYF
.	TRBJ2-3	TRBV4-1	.	TGCGCCAGCAGCCTCCTCCCCAGCGTTAGCACAGATACGCAGTATTTT	CASSLLPSVSTDTQYF
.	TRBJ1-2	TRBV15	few	TGTGCCACCAGCAGAGACTACAGCGGTGGCTACACCTTC	CATSRDYSGGYTF
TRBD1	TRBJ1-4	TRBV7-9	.	TGTGCCAGCAGCTTAGTAACAGGGGAGGTTGAAAAACTGTTTTTT	CASSLVTGEVEKLFF
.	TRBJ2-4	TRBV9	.	TGTGCCAGCAGCCCCCCAGCGAACAGGGCGAACATTCAGTACTTC	CASSPPANRANIQYF
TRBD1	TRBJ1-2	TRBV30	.	TGTGCCTGGGAACTCGGGACAGGACTTTATGGCTACACCTTC	CAWELGTGLYGYTF
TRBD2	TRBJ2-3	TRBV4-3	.	TGCGCCAGCAGCCAAGATGTCCCCGGGACTAGCGCCGTCCTCCACACAGATACGCAGTATTTT	CASSQDVPGTSAVLHTDTQYF
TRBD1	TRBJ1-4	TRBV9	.	TGTGCCAGCAGCCCCCGGGGGGGACAGACCGAGAGATTGTTTTTT	CASSPRGGQTERLFF
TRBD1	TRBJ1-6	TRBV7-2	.	TGTGCCAGCAGCGATTACAGGGGCTGGAATTCACCCCTCCACTTT	CASSDYRGWNSPLHF
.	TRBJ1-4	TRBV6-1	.	TGTGCCAGCAGTGTCTCGGGGGGAGATAATGAAAAACTGTTTTTT	CASSVSGGDNEKLFF
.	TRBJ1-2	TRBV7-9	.	TGTTCCAGCAGCCCTTTCATCCAAGCAAACTATGGCTACACCTTC	CSSSPFIQANYGYTF
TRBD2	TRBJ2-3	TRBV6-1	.	TGTGCCAGCCGACCGGGGGGGCCAGATACGCAGTATTTT	CASRPGGPDTQYF
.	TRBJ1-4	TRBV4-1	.	TGCGCCAGCAGCCAAGTCAGGAATACAAATGAAAAACTGTTTTTT	CASSQVRNTNEKLFF
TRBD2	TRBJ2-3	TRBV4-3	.	TGCGCCAGCAGCCAGGCTACGGGGGGCGGGAGGGTTTACACAGATACGCAGTATTTT	CASSQATGGGRVYTDTQYF
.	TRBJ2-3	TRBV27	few	TGTGCCAGCAGTTTTTGGTATACTAGCACAGATACGCAGTATTTT	CASSFWYTSTDTQYF